Below are 27 T cell receptor beta chains sequenced from a single sample in a study of cytomegalovirus exposure and HLA in healthy donors. The PCR was carried out with 60 Vbeta primers and 13 Jbeta primers. Here immunoSEQ multiplex PCR was the method, and the copy in TCRdb shows in-frame clones only, minus some. The sample carries roughly 200,000 clones, over 70% recorded once. Specimen: PBMCs. The source of these receptors is a man in his forties or fifties in good health and CMV-seronegative.

The chain has TRBV5-4 and TRBJ1-3; TRBD1 agrees at 7 bases. The CDR3 consists of 15 residues. The germline V gene has CDR1 SGHNT and CDR2 YYREEE (reference sequence). The junction had 0 bases not matched to a gene; V was cut back by 0 bases and J by 0 bases. CDR3 nucleotide sequence: TGTGCCAGCAGCTTGGACAGGGGCTCTGGAAACACCATATATTTT. This sequence encodes CASSLDRGSGNTIYF.

The J gene is TRBJ1-1, the V gene TRBV19; TRBD1 agrees at 8 bases. The CDR3 runs to 14 residues. J lost 2 bases, V lost 8 bases, and 7 bases had no gene match. The germline CDR1 and CDR2 sequences are LNHDA and SQIVND (reference sequence). CDR3 sequence (DNA): TGTGCCAGTCGACAGGGGCCATCTAACACTGAAGCTTTCTTT. This translates into CASRQGPSNTEAFF.

This clone was seen a single time. The chain uses TRBV10-3 and TRBJ1-5; possible D gene TRBD1, 6 bases. The V end lost 4 bases, the J end lost 3 bases, and 10 bases lay between the germline ends. The germline gives CDR1 ENHRY, CDR2 SYGVKD. The length of the CDR3 is 14 residues. The CDR3 DNA reads as TGTGCCATCAGTGCTACAGGGCTCAATCAGCCCCAGCATTTT. Its translation is CAISATGLNQPQHF.

The chain carries TRBV7-2 and TRBJ2-2; tentatively, D is TRBD1 (5 bases). CDR1 is SGHTA, CDR2 FQGNSA, per germline. CDR3 length: 15 residues. Trimming took off 5 bases at V and 3 bases at J, with 13 bases between the two ends. The CDR3 loop is CASSPPGRDTGELFF. The CDR3 bases are TGTGCCAGCAGCCCACCGGGCAGGGACACCGGGGAGCTGTTTTTT. The variable domain in full, completed from reference TRBV7-2 and TRBJ2-2, reads GAGVSQSPSNKVTEKGKDVELRCDPISGHTALYWYRQSLGQGLEFLIYFQGNSAPDKSGLPSDRFSAERTGGSVSTLTIQRTQQEDSAVYLCASSPPGRDTGELFFGEGSRLTVL.

The gene calls are TRBV6-5 and TRBJ2-7; no clear D. Germline V gene data show CDR1 as MNHEY and CDR2 as SVGAGI. This CDR3 contains 13 residues. Trimming left V 5 bases short and J 6 bases short, with 14 bases between. Written as DNA, the CDR3 is TGTGCCAGCAGTACCCACCCTTCCGGCGAGCAGTACTTC. Its protein product is CASSTHPSGEQYF.

The chain couples TRBV5-1 to TRBJ2-5; 11 bases match TRBD2. This CDR3 is 17 amino acids long. The J segment lost 0 bases and the V segment lost 0 bases, leaving 4 bases of the junction unmatched. The V gene's germline CDR1 is SGHRS and CDR2 YFSETQ. The CDR3 sequence is CASSLAVAGGYQETQYF. In nucleotides, the CDR3 is TGCGCCAGCAGCTTGGCAGTAGCGGGGGGGTACCAAGAGACCCAGTACTTC.

This clone was picked up a small number of times. This chain uses TRBV5-1 with TRBJ1-2, with D possibly being TRBD1 (6 bases). The CDR3 totals 16 residues. Trimming removed 4 bases at V and 0 bases at J, with 16 bases between. Germline V gene sequence: CDR1 SGHRS, CDR2 YFSETQ. CDR3 in amino acids: CASSTDSYTANYGYTF. The CDR3 bases are TGCGCCAGCAGCACGGACAGTTACACGGCTAACTATGGCTACACCTTC.

V gene TRBV7-2 combines with J gene TRBJ2-3; 9 bases match TRBD2. The CDR3 covers 16 residues. The V gene's germline CDR1 is SGHTA and CDR2 FQGNSA. Germline trimming cut 1 base from V and 2 bases from J; bases unmatched to any gene: 4. The CDR3 loop is CASSLVPSGITDTQYF. CDR3 DNA: TGTGCCAGCAGCTTAGTTCCTAGCGGGATCACAGATACGCAGTATTTT.

This chain connects TRBV27 to TRBJ2-3; 8 bases map to TRBD2. Trimming at V came to 6 bases and at J to 2 bases, leaving 10 bases not matched to a gene. Germline CDR1 MNHEY, CDR2 SMNVEV (reference sequence). The CDR3 runs 16 residues. This CDR3 is CASRQKRESYTDTQYF. Written as DNA, the CDR3 is TGTGCCAGCAGACAAAAGCGGGAGAGTTACACAGATACGCAGTATTTT.

The DNA for the CDR3 is TGTGCCAGCTCACCCGATAGATACAGCTCCTACAATGAGCAGTTCTTC. Translating gives CASSPDRYSSYNEQFF. The rearrangement uses TRBV18 and TRBJ2-1; no firm D call. In germline, CDR1 is KGHSH, CDR2 LQKENI. With 3 bases removed from V and 0 bases from J, the gap between germline ends came to 12 bases. The CDR3 runs to 16 residues.

This chain uses TRBV19 with TRBJ1-1; 8 nucleotides align to TRBD1. CDR1 and CDR2 (germline): LNHDA, SQIVND (reference sequence). The CDR3 sequence is 17 residues long. The ends lost 5 bases at V and 0 bases at J; junction bases unmatched: 11. The CDR3, as DNA: TGTGCCAGTAGTCTCGACCGGGACAGGAGAATGAACACTGAAGCTTTCTTT. It encodes CASSLDRDRRMNTEAFF.

The chain joins TRBV19 to TRBJ2-3, with 8 positions matching TRBD2. The CDR3 runs 14 residues. V shed 10 bases, J shed 5 bases, and the junction held 11 bases outside the gene matches. Germline loops: CDR1 LNHDA, CDR2 SQIVND (reference sequence). Written as DNA, the CDR3 is TGTGCCACTGAGGATACGGCGGGAGGAGATACGCAGTATTTT. This codes for CATEDTAGGDTQYF.

This clone appeared a single time. V usage is TRBV27 and J usage is TRBJ2-1, with 8 bases that match TRBD2. This CDR3 comprises 16 residues. Trimming at V came to 5 bases and at J to 5 bases, leaving 11 bases not matched to a gene. Per germline, CDR1 MNHEY and CDR2 SMNVEV (reference sequence). The CDR3 loop is CASSLLLGRADNEQFF. The CDR3, as DNA: TGTGCCAGCAGTCTACTACTCGGGAGGGCGGACAATGAGCAGTTCTTC.

The chain couples TRBV5-4 to TRBJ2-7, with D uncertain. Germline V gene data show CDR1 as SGHNT and CDR2 as YYREEE (reference sequence). The ends were cut back, 2 bases at V and 6 bases at J, with 18 bases in the middle. This CDR3 spans 15 amino acids. DNA of the CDR3: TGTGCCAGCAGCTTCCCGGGTGAAGTGTTTTCCGAGCAGTACTTC. This translates into CASSFPGEVFSEQYF.

The V gene is TRBV5-1, the J gene TRBJ2-7; 9 positions match TRBD2. CDR1 is SGHRS and CDR2 is YFSETQ in the germline V gene. The CDR3 length is 14 residues. With V trimmed by 4 bases and J by 5 bases, 7 bases remained unmatched. CDR3 nucleotides: TGCGCCAGCAGCGGCGTAGCGGGAGCAAACGAGCAGTACTTC. Translation: CASSGVAGANEQYF.

The rearrangement joins TRBV12-5 to TRBJ1-1, with 9 positions matching TRBD1. The V gene's germline CDR1 is LGHNT and CDR2 FRNRAP. The length of the CDR3 is 14 residues. J was trimmed by 5 bases and V by 4 bases; bases with no gene match: 5. The CDR3 DNA follows: TGTGCTAGTGGTTCCTGGGACAGGGCTACTGAAGCTTTCTTT. The encoded protein is CASGSWDRATEAFF. The full variable domain, completed using reference TRBV12-5 and TRBJ1-1, is DARVTQTPRHKVTEMGQEVTMRCQPILGHNTVFWYRQTMMQGLELLAYFRNRAPLDDSGMPKDRFSAEMPDATLATLKIQPSEPRDSAVYFCASGSWDRATEAFFGQGTRLTVV.

This clone turned up a few times. This chain joins TRBV4-3 and TRBJ2-3; weak D call: TRBD2 (5 bases). The CDR3 has 14 amino acids. CDR1 and CDR2 from the germline V gene are LGHNA and YSLEER. V was shortened by 4 bases and J by 5 bases, with 13 bases between the two germline ends. The CDR3 region is CASSRLRRGDTQYF. CDR3 bases: TGCGCCAGCAGCCGACTACGCAGAGGAGATACGCAGTATTTT.

The rearrangement joins TRBV7-2 to TRBJ2-5; 9 positions match TRBD2. Germline V lookup: CDR1 SGHTA, CDR2 FQGNSA. The J segment lost 5 bases and the V segment lost 5 bases, leaving 6 bases of the junction unmatched. The CDR3 runs to 14 residues. CDR3 nucleotides: TGTGCCAGCAGCCCTAGCGGGGTCGCGGAGACCCAGTACTTC. It yields the protein CASSPSGVAETQYF.

This clone showed up just once. V usage is TRBV5-4 and J usage is TRBJ2-5; D might be TRBD2 (6 bases). Deletions cut 4 bases from V and 1 base from J, with 11 bases between. In germline, CDR1 is SGHNT, CDR2 YYREEE (reference sequence). The CDR3 spans 14 residues. The CDR3 sequence is CASSRRDSQETQYF. The CDR3 region has the DNA TGTGCCAGCAGCCGCAGGGACTCCCAAGAGACCCAGTACTTC.

The V gene is TRBV15, the J gene TRBJ2-5, with 10 bases that match TRBD1. The germline V gene encodes CDR1 LNHNV and CDR2 YYDKDF (reference sequence). This CDR3 comprises 15 residues. The ends lost 3 bases at V and 5 bases at J; junction bases unmatched: 6. In nucleotides, the CDR3 is TGTGCCACCAGCAGCGACAGGGGGCGAGGGGAGACCCAGTACTTC. Translated, it gives CATSSDRGRGETQYF.

The rearrangement links TRBV27 to TRBJ1-2; D possibly corresponds to TRBD1 (5 bases). Deletions cut 2 bases from V and 8 bases from J, with 12 bases between. This CDR3 has 13 residues. Germline loops: CDR1 MNHEY, CDR2 SMNVEV (reference sequence). In DNA, the CDR3 is TGTGCCAGCAGTTTAACCAGGGTGGGGGGCTACACCTTC. Residues: CASSLTRVGGYTF.

The chain combines TRBV7-2 with TRBJ2-5, with D uncertain. V was cut by 0 bases and J by 5 bases, with 13 bases left in between. CDR3 size: 15 residues. Germline lookup yields CDR1 SGHTA and CDR2 FQGNSA. The CDR3 loop reads CASSLAATSRETQYF. CDR3 in DNA: TGTGCCAGCAGCTTAGCGGCAACCTCGAGGGAGACCCAGTACTTC.

This clone was counted only a few times. The J gene is TRBJ1-1, the V gene TRBV4-3; tentative D call: TRBD1 (5 bases). Looked up from germline, CDR1 is LGHNA and CDR2 is YSLEER. Deletions cut 0 bases from V and 14 bases from J, with 16 bases between. This CDR3 has 13 residues. Written as DNA, the CDR3 is TGCGCCAGCAGCCAAGAGATGGCGGGACCCAGCTTCTTT. Its protein product is CASSQEMAGPSFF.

With respect to this clone: A much larger clone differs by one base, so this may be a read error. This chain joins TRBV27 and TRBJ2-7, with 8 positions matching TRBD1. Unmatched junction bases numbered 3, after V lost 6 bases and J lost 5 bases. This CDR3 is built from 12 residues. The germline V gene encodes CDR1 MNHEY and CDR2 SMNVEV (reference sequence). The CDR3: CASSNRGNEQYF. The DNA of the CDR3 is TGTGCCAGCAGCAACAGGGGGAACGAGCAGTACTTC.

V is TRBV5-1 and J is TRBJ2-3; D is perhaps TRBD2 (5 bases). The V end lost 0 bases, the J end lost 5 bases, and 7 bases lay between the germline ends. The CDR3 consists of 13 residues. The germline CDR1 and CDR2 sequences are SGHRS and YFSETQ. The CDR3 is CASSLAGVDTQYF. As DNA, the CDR3 is TGCGCCAGCAGCTTGGCCGGGGTAGATACGCAGTATTTT.

In its sample, this clone was seen a few times. The chain has TRBV5-1 and TRBJ2-1; D gene ambiguous. Germline V lookup: CDR1 SGHRS, CDR2 YFSETQ. The ends were cut back, 4 bases at V and 2 bases at J, with 10 bases in the middle. The CDR3 loop spans 14 amino acids. DNA of the CDR3: TGCGCCAGCAGCCGATCGAACACCTACAATGAGCAGTTCTTC. Amino acid sequence: CASSRSNTYNEQFF.

The gene calls are TRBV6-5 and TRBJ1-2; 9 nucleotides match TRBD1. Trimming at V came to 2 bases and at J to 3 bases, leaving 4 bases not matched to a gene. In germline, CDR1 is MNHEY, CDR2 SVGAGI. CDR3 size: 15 residues. The CDR3 sequence is CASSYRDRDHYGYTF. Here the CDR3 DNA reads TGTGCCAGCAGTTACAGGGACAGGGATCACTATGGCTACACCTTC.